The T cell receptor beta chain under discussion was sequenced for a study of Graves' ophthalmopathy and Graves' hyperthyroidism. CDR3 length: 11 amino acids. The germline V gene encodes CDR1 MRHNA and CDR2 SNTAGT. The authors amplified TCR beta CDR3 regions, and they did so from RNA transcripts for repertoire sequencing. HTBI primers were used in a first-round RT-PCR, which preceded a second-round multiplex PCR. Via MiXCR, TCRdb re-called the multiplex PCR reads, giving one row per CDR3 protein. Of hundreds of thousands of distinct CDR3 sequences in the sample, around a fifth were seen once. The table lists this clonotype with a few counts. It was from under 13 ml of fresh peripheral blood that the PBMCs came.

Sequencing was performed on peripheral blood. This TCR derives from a woman in her fifties or sixties with Graves' ophthalmopathy. The chain couples TRBV6-4 to TRBJ1-1; 7 nucleotides match TRBD1. CDR3 coding DNA: TGTTCACACAGGGGCAGCACTGAAGCTTTCTTT. This gives the protein CSHRGSTEAFF.